What follows describes a single T cell receptor (beta chain). A much bigger clone sits one base away, suggesting this may be a read error. Relying on iRepertoire HTBI primers and Arm-PCR of CDR3 regions, the team built TCR beta libraries. TCRdb fed the multiplex PCR reads into MiXCR, producing one record per CDR3 protein. The table lists 350,000 to 500,000 distinct CDR3 sequences, about 15% of them singletons. These data belong to a study of regulatory T cells in long-lasting Graves disease. This sample's time point: newly diagnosed GD, antithyroid drugs for less than 3 months. Making the TCR library involved RNA that had been extracted from PBMCs. Germline lookup yields CDR1 DFQATT and CDR2 SNEGSKA (reference sequence). This CDR3 region has 15 residues. With 3 bases clipped from V and 9 bases from J, the junction kept 14 bases outside the gene matches. In addition, the sample was reused for a study of T cells in Graves' hyperthyroidism and ophthalmopathy. According to that study: Blood also carried most thyroid clonotypes expanded above 0.001.

The clonotype was recovered from a woman between 18 and 29 years old with Graves disease. Sequencing used peripheral blood mononuclear cells (PBMCs), obtained at new diagnosis, from a patient treated with antithyroid drugs. The gene calls are TRBV20-1 and TRBJ2-5; 9 bases are shared with TRBD1. The CDR3: CSASGTGKKLEAQYF. The DNA of the CDR3 is TGCAGTGCTAGCGGGACAGGGAAGAAATTGGAGGCCCAGTACTTC.